Shown below are 21 T cell receptor beta chains from a single sample sequenced in a study of T cells in localized non-small cell lung cancer. Assay used: immunoSEQ multiplex PCR; TCRdb lists only in-frame clones, some missing. Of approximately 30,000 clones in the sample, less than 80% were seen once. The sequencing used peripheral blood, collected before any cancer treatment. These receptors originate from a male donor at least 60 years old with stage II squamous cell lung carcinoma.

The V call is TRBV7-2, the J call TRBJ2-1; 10 nucleotides align to TRBD2. Germline values: CDR1 SGHTA, CDR2 FQGNSA. The J segment lost 9 bases and the V segment lost 5 bases, leaving 7 bases of the junction unmatched. This CDR3 comprises 14 residues. The CDR3 loop reads CASSNSGRIGEQFF. DNA of the CDR3: TGTGCCAGCAGCAATAGCGGGAGGATTGGTGAGCAGTTCTTC. Drawing the rest from reference TRBV7-2 and TRBJ2-1, the complete variable domain is GAGVSQSPSNKVTEKGKDVELRCDPISGHTALYWYRQSLGQGLEFLIYFQGNSAPDKSGLPSDRFSAERTGGSVSTLTIQRTQQEDSAVYLCASSNSGRIGEQFFGPGTRLTVL.

J is TRBJ2-7 and V is TRBV15, with TRBD1 matching over 8 bases. This CDR3 region has 15 residues. V lost 2 bases and J lost 3; bases outside the gene matches: 6. Looked up from germline, CDR1 is LNHNV and CDR2 is YYDKDF (reference sequence). CDR3 sequence (DNA): TGTGCCACCAGCAGAACTAGACAGGGGCGCTACGAGCAGTACTTC. Amino acids: CATSRTRQGRYEQYF.

The chain links TRBV19 to TRBJ1-4, with D possibly being TRBD1 (6 bases). The germline V gene encodes CDR1 LNHDA and CDR2 SQIVND (reference sequence). Trimming removed 8 bases at V and 7 bases at J, with 17 bases between. The CDR3 spans 14 residues. The CDR3 is CASQAGESGEKLFF. CDR3 DNA: TGTGCCAGTCAAGCAGGGGAATCGGGTGAAAAACTGTTTTTT. The entire variable domain, with the rest obtained from reference TRBV19 and TRBJ1-4, is as follows: DGGITQSPKYLFRKEGQNVTLSCEQNLNHDAMYWYRQDPGQGLRLIYYSQIVNDFQKGDIAEGYSVSREKKESFPLTVTSAQKNPTAFYLCASQAGESGEKLFFGSGTQLSVL.

The chain uses TRBV28 and TRBJ2-5; 8 bases are shared with TRBD1. The V gene end was trimmed by 9 bases and the J gene end by 2 bases; junction bases not matched to a gene: 5. The CDR3 totals 13 residues. Germline CDR1 MDHEN, CDR2 SYDVKM. Here the CDR3 DNA reads TGTGCCAGTTGGGACAGGACGCAAGAGACCCAGTACTTC. This encodes CASWDRTQETQYF.

The chain is built from TRBV6-1 and TRBJ1-2; TRBD1 might be the D (5 bases). This CDR3 region has 15 residues. CDR1 and CDR2 from the germline V gene are MNHNS and SASEGT. V lost 7 bases and J 3 bases, leaving 18 bases between the germline ends. CDR3 region: CASTFSTALHYGYTF. The DNA for the CDR3 is TGTGCCAGCACTTTCTCGACAGCCTTACACTATGGCTACACCTTC.

The genes are TRBV7-9 and TRBJ1-5; 7 bases agree with TRBD1. The CDR3 is made up of 13 amino acids. Per the germline V gene, CDR1 is SEHNR and CDR2 is FQNEAQ (reference sequence). V shed 6 bases, J shed 5 bases, and the junction held 4 bases outside the gene matches. Here the CDR3 reads CASSYQGDQPQHF. As DNA, the CDR3 is TGTGCCAGCAGTTACCAGGGGGATCAGCCCCAGCATTTT. The full variable domain, in which reference TRBV7-9 and TRBJ1-5 provide the parts outside the CDR3, is DTGVSQNPRHKITKRGQNVTFRCDPISEHNRLYWYRQTLGQGPEFLTYFQNEAQLEKSRLLSDRFSAERPKGSFSTLEIQRTEQGDSAMYLCASSYQGDQPQHFGDGTRLSIL.

The chain is built from TRBV19 and TRBJ1-2, with D unresolved. V dropped 7 bases and J dropped 4 bases, with 16 bases sitting between them. This CDR3 has 14 residues. CDR1 and CDR2 from the germline V gene are LNHDA and SQIVND (reference sequence). The CDR3 region is CASNRGGLSYGYTF. Here the CDR3 DNA reads TGTGCCAGTAATAGAGGCGGCTTAAGCTATGGCTACACCTTC.

This clone came up a few times. The chain uses TRBV2 and TRBJ1-6, with TRBD1 matching 7 bases. Germline trimming cut 9 bases from V and 10 bases from J; bases unmatched to any gene: 12. The V gene's germline CDR1 is SNHLY and CDR2 FYNNEI. The CDR3 spans 14 residues. The CDR3 reads CASYLNRGGSPLHF. The CDR3 coding sequence is TGTGCCAGTTATCTGAACAGGGGTGGCTCACCCCTCCACTTT.

The chain couples TRBV14 to TRBJ2-3; the D gene is possibly TRBD1 (6 bases). The CDR3 length is 15 residues. Germline-derived CDR1 and CDR2 are SGHDN and FVKESK. V dropped 1 base and J dropped 7 bases, with 15 bases sitting between them. As DNA, the CDR3 is TGTGCCAGCAGCCAAGTGACAGGAGGAATTTATACGCAGTATTTT. Translating gives CASSQVTGGIYTQYF.

V usage is TRBV6-1 and J usage is TRBJ1-1, with D perhaps TRBD1 (5 bases). The CDR3 totals 11 residues. Germline CDR1 and CDR2: MNHNS and SASEGT. Deletions cut 7 bases from V and 11 bases from J, with 14 bases between. The CDR3 protein is CASTPGVWAFF. The CDR3 nucleotides read TGTGCCAGCACGCCGGGGGTTTGGGCTTTCTTT.

J is TRBJ1-2 and V is TRBV7-9; possibly TRBD1 for D (5 bases). V was trimmed by 3 bases and J by 4 bases, leaving 12 bases between them. The germline gives CDR1 SEHNR, CDR2 FQNEAQ (reference sequence). The CDR3 is 14 amino acids. The chain's CDR3 is CASSLTSGSYGYTF. CDR3 sequence (DNA): TGTGCCAGCAGCTTGACCTCAGGGAGCTATGGCTACACCTTC. The entire variable domain, with the rest obtained from reference TRBV7-9 and TRBJ1-2, is as follows: DTGVSQNPRHKITKRGQNVTFRCDPISEHNRLYWYRQTLGQGPEFLTYFQNEAQLEKSRLLSDRFSAERPKGSFSTLEIQRTEQGDSAMYLCASSLTSGSYGYTFGSGTRLTVV.

The chain joins TRBV30 to TRBJ1-2; D gene uncertain. The V and J ends lost 4 bases and 1 base respectively, with 13 bases between them. The CDR3 totals 14 residues. Germline V gives CDR1 GTSNPN, CDR2 SVGIG (reference sequence). The CDR3 region is CAWIGDGVNYGYTF. The CDR3, as DNA: TGTGCCTGGATCGGGGATGGAGTTAACTATGGCTACACCTTC.

The rearrangement links TRBV7-8 to TRBJ2-1, with D possibly TRBD1 on 6 matching bases. V lost 4 bases, J lost 7 bases, and 8 bases lay in between. The CDR3 loop spans 12 amino acids. Germline CDR1 is SGHVS and CDR2 is FQNEAQ. The CDR3 protein is CASSYRENEQFF. The CDR3 DNA follows: TGTGCCAGCAGCTACAGGGAAAATGAGCAGTTCTTC.

The chain has TRBV5-1 and TRBJ2-1, with TRBD1 matching over 7 bases. Trimming took 4 bases from V and 4 from J; bases not matched to a gene: 2. The CDR3 extends over 13 amino acids. Germline loops: CDR1 SGHRS, CDR2 YFSETQ. The CDR3 nucleotides read TGCGCCAGCAGCACGACAGGGTACAATGAGCAGTTCTTC. As protein: CASSTTGYNEQFF.

The chain carries TRBV9 and TRBJ2-6; D uncertain. The CDR3 spans 15 residues. The germline V gene has CDR1 SGDLS and CDR2 YYNGEE. The V end lost 4 bases, the J end lost 0 bases, and 8 bases lay between the germline ends. This CDR3 is CASSRDLSGANVLTF. The DNA of the CDR3 is TGTGCCAGCAGCCGAGACCTCTCTGGGGCCAACGTCCTGACTTTC.

This sequence joins TRBV5-4 and TRBJ1-2; 11 nucleotides line up with TRBD1. The CDR3 sequence is 15 residues long. The J segment lost 7 bases and the V segment lost 2 bases, leaving 7 bases of the junction unmatched. The germline V gene has CDR1 SGHNT and CDR2 YYREEE (reference sequence). The CDR3 region has the DNA TGTGCCAGCAGCTTTAAAGGACAGGGGGCGCCTGGCTACACCTTC. This gives the protein CASSFKGQGAPGYTF.

This clone has more than one count but fewer than ten. The chain recombines TRBV7-3 with TRBJ2-1; 12 positions match TRBD2. CDR3 length equals 15 residues. Trimming cost V 5 bases and J 5 bases; bases outside gene matches: 4. Germline loops: CDR1 SGHTA, CDR2 FQGTGA. The CDR3 DNA reads as TGTGCCAGCAGCCTAGCGGGGGGGCCGGACAATGAGCAGTTCTTC. Translating gives CASSLAGGPDNEQFF.

The CDR3 DNA follows: TGTGCCAGTAGTTCCTTTGGGCGCAGGCGTTCTAGCACAGATACGCAGTATTTT. Its translation: CASSSFGRRRSSTDTQYF. The genes are TRBV19 and TRBJ2-3, with D unclear. CDR1 is LNHDA and CDR2 is SQIVND in the germline V gene (reference sequence). The CDR3 has 18 residues. V lost 5 bases, J lost 0 bases, and 21 bases lay in between.

The rearrangement uses TRBV10-3 and TRBJ2-2; perhaps TRBD2 as D (5 bases). CDR3 length equals 12 residues. Per the germline V gene, CDR1 is ENHRY and CDR2 is SYGVKD. V lost 4 bases, J lost 5 bases, and 5 bases lay in between. CDR3 nucleotide sequence: TGTGCCATCAGTGCGGGGACCGGGGAGCTGTTTTTT. Its translation is CAISAGTGELFF.

The chain links TRBV10-1 to TRBJ2-3; 8 nucleotides align to TRBD2. Germline V gene sequence: CDR1 WNHNN, CDR2 SYGVQD (reference sequence). The V and J ends lost 3 bases and 8 bases, in that order; junction bases with no gene match: 1. CDR3 length: 12 amino acids. Here the CDR3 reads CASSDTSGTQYF. In DNA, the CDR3 is TGCGCCAGCAGTGATACTAGCGGTACGCAGTATTTT.

This clone has a handful of counts. The chain has TRBV7-2 and TRBJ2-4; no clear D gene. Germline V lookup: CDR1 SGHTA, CDR2 FQGNSA. Trimming removed 4 bases from V and 5 bases from J, with 3 bases in between. There are 11 residues in the CDR3. CDR3 DNA: TGTGCCAGCAGCTCTGAAAACATTCAGTACTTC. It specifies CASSSENIQYF. The full variable domain, in which reference TRBV7-2 and TRBJ2-4 provide the parts outside the CDR3, is GAGVSQSPSNKVTEKGKDVELRCDPISGHTALYWYRQSLGQGLEFLIYFQGNSAPDKSGLPSDRFSAERTGGSVSTLTIQRTQQEDSAVYLCASSSENIQYFGAGTRLSVL.